There are a few counts of the clone carrying this T cell receptor (beta chain). The data derive from a study of T cells in Graves' hyperthyroidism and ophthalmopathy. TCR beta CDR3 regions were amplified from RNA. Carried out on the TCR CDR3, a first-round RT-PCR used the HTBI primer set. TCRdb recomputed calls from the multiplex PCR reads with MiXCR, one row per CDR3 protein. The sample has approximately 610,000 distinct CDR3 sequences, 16% seen once; the top ten hold under 20%. V lost 1 base, J lost 5 bases, and 8 bases stayed unmatched. This CDR3 contains 16 residues. Germline-derived CDR1 and CDR2 are MGHRA and YSYEKL.

The sample consisted of blood. This sequence joins TRBV4-1 and TRBJ1-5, with 7 bases identical to TRBD1. The receptor was isolated from a woman between 18 and 30 years old with Graves' hyperthyroidism. In nucleotides, the CDR3 is TGCGCCAGCAGCCAAGTCACCGGACAGGCATATCAGCCCCAGCATTTT. Its protein product is CASSQVTGQAYQPQHF.